The rows below give T cell receptor beta chains drawn from one sample of a study of tumor-infiltrating lymphocytes in primary liver carcinoma. TCRdb re-called the multiplex PCR reads through MiXCR, storing one row per CDR3 protein. Of about 120,000 distinct CDR3 sequences in the sample, nearly 70% were seen once. The sequencing sample was made of tumor-adjacent normal liver tissue. These receptors were collected from a woman in her fifties or sixties with primary liver carcinoma and hepatitis B virus infection. CDR3s include the opening cysteine and the closing phenylalanine or tryptophan. The order of the fields is V gene, CDR3 length, D gene, J gene, clone size, CDR3 DNA, CDR3 protein. A D gene is named only where the DNA matches it firmly. Expanded clones are given a class, and other clones once, few, many or no size at all.

TRBV11-2	15	-	TRBJ2-7	-	TGTGCCAGTGGCTTAGAGGGACCGGGACAATACGAGCAGTACTTC	CASGLEGPGQYEQYF
TRBV28	15	TRBD2	TRBJ2-7	many	TGTGCCAGCAGTCCCCGAGGGAGGGACTCCTCCGAGCAGTACTTC	CASSPRGRDSSEQYF
TRBV6-5	17	-	TRBJ2-6	many	TGTGCCAGCAGTTACGATACGGGTCCTTCTGGGGCCAACGTCCTGACTTTC	CASSYDTGPSGANVLTF
TRBV29-1	13	-	TRBJ1-5	once	TGTAGCGTTGGGAGAGGGTTGAATCAGCCCCAGCATTTT	CSVGRGLNQPQHF
TRBV12-3/TRBV12-4	12	-	TRBJ2-1	-	TGTGCCAGCAACCGCCTTGCCAATAAGCAGTTCTTC	CASNRLANKQFF
TRBV7-8	18	TRBD2	TRBJ2-1	-	TGTGCCAACAGCCCAAGGACTAGCGGGAAGGCCCTCTACAATGAGCAGTTCTTC	CANSPRTSGKALYNEQFF
TRBV5-5	15	-	TRBJ2-3	many	TGTGCCAGCAGCTTTGGGGGGATGTTCACAGATACGCAGTATTTT	CASSFGGMFTDTQYF
TRBV28	14	-	TRBJ2-7	-	TGTGCCAGCAGCCAAAGAGGGAGTCCCTATGAGCAGTACTTC	CASSQRGSPYEQYF
TRBV21-1	14	-	TRBJ1-5	-	TGTGCCAGCATCTATGGGTTAAGGAGTCAGCCCCAGCATTTC	CASIYGLRSQPQHF
TRBV12-3/TRBV12-4	14	TRBD2	TRBJ2-7	many	TGTGCCAGCAGTAGACAACTAGCGGGAGTCGAGCAGTACTTC	CASSRQLAGVEQYF
TRBV11-2	18	-	TRBJ2-1	few	TGTGCCAGCAGCCCTCGATTAGCTGGAGTTGGATCTTACGATGAGCAGTTCTTC	CASSPRLAGVGSYDEQFF
TRBV28	15	TRBD2	TRBJ2-3	many	TGTGCCAGCAGTCATAAAGCGGGAGGGGCAGATACGCAGTATTTT	CASSHKAGGADTQYF
TRBV28	15	TRBD1	TRBJ2-5	many	TGTGCCAGCAGTGGAGGCAGGGGGCGCATAAAGACCCAGTACTTC	CASSGGRGRIKTQYF
TRBV25-1	12	-	TRBJ2-7	-	TGTACCAGCAGTTTAGCCTCCTACGAGCAGTACTTC	CTSSLASYEQYF
TRBV4-1	15	-	TRBJ2-7	medium-sized	TGCGCCAGCAGCCACCCTGGAGAAGGGGGGAAAGAGCAGTACTTC	CASSHPGEGGKEQYF
TRBV13	13	TRBD1	TRBJ2-7	few	TGTGCCAGCAGCTCAGCACAGGGGTACGAGCAGTACTTC	CASSSAQGYEQYF
TRBV28	14	-	TRBJ1-5	few	TGTGCCAGCAAGACAGGAGGGTTTTGGCAGCCCCAGCATTTT	CASKTGGFWQPQHF
TRBV6-6	13	-	TRBJ2-2	many	TGTGCCAGTGCGATTCGCGGTGGCGGGGAGCTGTTTTTT	CASAIRGGGELFF
TRBV11-2	14	-	TRBJ2-1	-	TGTGCCAGCAGCTTAGGAGAGGGGTTCAATGTGCAGTTCTTC	CASSLGEGFNVQFF
TRBV25-1	14	-	TRBJ1-1	few	TGTGCCAGCACCGACGCGGGGGGGTTTACTGAAGCTTTCTTT	CASTDAGGFTEAFF
TRBV29-1	14	TRBD1	TRBJ2-7	few	TGCAGCGTCTCTGGGGGGACAGGGGCCTACGAGCGGTACTTC	CSVSGGTGAYERYF
TRBV4-2	16	TRBD2	TRBJ2-7	-	TGTGCCAGCAGCCAATGGACTAGCGGCCTATCCTACGGGCAGTACTTC	CASSQWTSGLSYGQYF
TRBV6-2/TRBV6-3	13	-	TRBJ2-7	-	TGTGCCAGCAGTTACTTCCTAGTCGGCGAGCAGTACTTC	CASSYFLVGEQYF
TRBV28	14	-	TRBJ2-6	few	TGTGCCAGCAACGCAGGGAGAGGGGCCAACGTCCTGACTTTC	CASNAGRGANVLTF
TRBV19	14	-	TRBJ1-2	-	TGTGCCAGTAGTCCACTCAGGGGAGACTATGGCTACACCTTC	CASSPLRGDYGYTF
TRBV28	13	-	TRBJ1-2	many	TGTGCCAGCGGATGGTCCCCTAACTATGGCTACACCTTC	CASGWSPNYGYTF
TRBV12-3/TRBV12-4	15	-	TRBJ1-1	-	TGTGCCAGCAGTATAGTATTCGGAGGGACCGTCAAAGCTTTCTTC	CASSIVFGGTVKAFF
TRBV6-1	11	-	TRBJ2-3	-	TGTGCCAGCAGTGGTGTAGATACGCGGTATTTT	CASSGVDTRYF
TRBV11-2	12	-	TRBJ2-1	-	TGTGCCAGTAGCCTCGGCTACAATGAGCAGTTCTTC	CASSLGYNEQFF